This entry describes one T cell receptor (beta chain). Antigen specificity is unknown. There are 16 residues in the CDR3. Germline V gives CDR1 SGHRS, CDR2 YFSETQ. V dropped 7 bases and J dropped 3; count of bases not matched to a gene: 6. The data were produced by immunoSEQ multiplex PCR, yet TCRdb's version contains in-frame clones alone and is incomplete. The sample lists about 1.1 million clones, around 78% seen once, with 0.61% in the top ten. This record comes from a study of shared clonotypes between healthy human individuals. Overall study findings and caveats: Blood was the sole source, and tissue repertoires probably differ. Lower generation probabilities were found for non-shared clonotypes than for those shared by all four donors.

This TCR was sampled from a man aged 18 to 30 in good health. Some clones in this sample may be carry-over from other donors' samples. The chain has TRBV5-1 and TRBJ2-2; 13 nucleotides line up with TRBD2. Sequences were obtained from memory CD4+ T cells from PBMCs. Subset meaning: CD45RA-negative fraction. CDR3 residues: CASGGLAGPDTGELFF. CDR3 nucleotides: TGCGCCAGCGGGGGACTAGCGGGACCAGACACCGGGGAGCTGTTTTTT.